Below, 13 T cell receptor beta chains from the same sample are listed, as sequenced in a study of HIV-infected patients and healthy controls. No cell fractionation was done, so the repertoire covers all unsorted peripheral blood T cells. cDNA was made from approximately 500 ng RNA using alpha and beta constant primers. Each of the alpha and beta chains got its own library through chain-specific third strand synthesis with indices. Each CDR3 protein is one row after TCRdb ran MiXCR on the 5' RACE reads. The table shows approximately 18,000 distinct CDR3 sequences, with 7.5% to 9% occurring only once. The sequenced material came from blood. The receptor set was obtained from an adult in good health.

The sample holds many counts of this clonotype. The chain is built from TRBV6-6 and TRBJ1-4; the D is unclear. CDR3 size: 12 residues. Deletions cut 4 bases from V and 8 bases from J, with 8 bases between. CDR1 is MNHNY and CDR2 is SVGAGI in the germline V gene (reference sequence). For the CDR3, the DNA is TGTGCCAGCAGTTCCCGAGGGGAAAAACTGTTTTTT. Its translation: CASSSRGEKLFF.

Many counts were recorded for this clonotype. The rearrangement uses TRBV29-1 and TRBJ2-7, with a tentative D call TRBD2 (6 bases). Germline V lookup: CDR1 SQVTM, CDR2 ANQGSEA. V gave up 1 base and J gave up 7 bases, with 26 bases separating them. This CDR3 spans 17 amino acids. The CDR3 sequence: CSVEGAVVGGRLGEQYF. In DNA form, the CDR3 reads TGCAGCGTTGAAGGGGCCGTCGTTGGAGGGAGGCTAGGGGAGCAGTACTTC.

This clonotype was seen at least ten times. The gene calls are TRBV6-6 and TRBJ2-7; D gene uncertain. Per germline, CDR1 MNHNY and CDR2 SVGAGI (reference sequence). This CDR3 region has 14 residues. Trimming took off 2 bases at V and 2 bases at J, with 10 bases between the two ends. Here the CDR3 reads CASSYQSGAYEQYF. The CDR3 coding sequence is TGTGCCAGCAGTTACCAGTCGGGTGCCTACGAGCAGTACTTC.

The sample holds many counts of this clonotype. V usage is TRBV7-2 and J usage is TRBJ2-3, with D perhaps given as TRBD1 or TRBD2 (6 bases each). Trimming cost V 5 bases and J 1 base, with 16 bases left between them. The CDR3 is made up of 16 amino acids. Per germline, CDR1 SGHTA and CDR2 FQGNSA. CDR3 in DNA: TGTGCCAGCAGCGCATTAGGAGGGGGTGGCACAGATACGCAGTATTTT. Protein product: CASSALGGGGTDTQYF.

This clonotype was observed at least ten times. V gene TRBV28 combines with J gene TRBJ2-3; 7 bases align to TRBD1. After removal of 8 bases from V and 2 bases from J, the junction contained 7 bases not matched to a gene. Looked up from germline, CDR1 is MDHEN and CDR2 is SYDVKM. This CDR3 region has 14 residues. The CDR3 bases are TGTGCCAGCTATGGGACAGCTTACACAGATACGCAGTATTTT. It specifies CASYGTAYTDTQYF.

This chain joins TRBV5-6 and TRBJ1-1; possible D gene TRBD1, 6 bases. Germline V gene data show CDR1 as SGHDT and CDR2 as YYEEEE. V lost 5 bases to trimming and J lost 0 bases, with 17 bases between them. The CDR3 is made up of 16 amino acids. The CDR3 reads CASRSVGAGLNTEAFF. DNA of the CDR3: TGTGCCAGCAGGTCTGTGGGGGCAGGGCTGAACACTGAAGCTTTCTTT.

This clonotype appeared a few times. J is TRBJ2-3 and V is TRBV9, with TRBD2 identical over 13 bases. This CDR3 comprises 20 residues. V shed 0 bases, J shed 0 bases, and the junction held 10 bases outside the gene matches. Germline V lookup: CDR1 SGDLS, CDR2 YYNGEE. The CDR3 nucleotides are TGTGCCAGCAGCGTAGGAGGACTAGCGGGGGAACTTACTAGCACAGATACGCAGTATTTT. This gives the protein CASSVGGLAGELTSTDTQYF.

This clonotype was picked up many times. The chain recombines TRBV7-7 with TRBJ2-5, with D tentatively TRBD2 (5 bases). The germline V gene has CDR1 SSHAT and CDR2 FNYEAQ (reference sequence). CDR3 length: 15 amino acids. The V and J ends lost 5 bases and 1 base respectively, with 14 bases between them. Here the CDR3 reads CASSRRQATQETQYF. CDR3 coding DNA: TGTGCCAGCAGCCGGAGGCAGGCTACCCAAGAGACCCAGTACTTC. The whole variable domain, filled in from reference TRBV7-7 and TRBJ2-5, reads GAGVSQSPRYKVTKRGQDVTLRCDPISSHATLYWYQQALGQGPEFLTYFNYEAQPDKSGLPSDRFSAERPEGSISTLTIQRTEQRDSAMYRCASSRRQATQETQYFGPGTRLLVL.

In its sample, this clonotype was seen many times. This chain links TRBV7-8 with TRBJ1-1; D gene uncertain. The germline CDR1 and CDR2 sequences are SGHVS and FQNEAQ. The V end lost 2 bases, the J end lost 5 bases, and 9 bases lay between the germline ends. This CDR3 spans 13 amino acids. CDR3 residues: CASSLSALTEAFF. CDR3 DNA sequence: TGTGCCAGCAGCTTATCAGCGTTGACTGAAGCTTTCTTT. Variable domain in full (rest from reference TRBV7-8 and TRBJ1-1): GAGVSQSPRYKVAKRGQDVALRCDPISGHVSLFWYQQALGQGPEFLTYFQNEAQLDKSGLPSDRFFAERPEGSVSTLKIQRTQQEDSAVYLCASSLSALTEAFFGQGTRLTVV.

This clonotype came up many times. The chain uses TRBV6-2 or TRBV6-3 and TRBJ1-5; D may be TRBD1 (5 bases). The CDR3 covers 15 residues. V was trimmed by 2 bases and J by 2 bases, leaving 10 bases between them. Per germline, CDR1 MNHEY and CDR2 SVGEGT. CDR3 residues: CASSYGGGGNQPQHF. As DNA, the CDR3 is TGTGCCAGCAGTTACGGGGGAGGCGGCAATCAGCCCCAGCATTTT.

This clonotype was counted between two and nine times. The chain employs TRBV12-3 or TRBV12-4 and TRBJ2-7; 10 nucleotides agree with TRBD2. V lost 4 bases and J lost 6; bases outside the gene matches: 18. The CDR3 spans 18 residues. This CDR3 reads CASSSNQVSGRSGGEQYF. The CDR3 DNA is TGTGCCAGCAGTTCCAACCAAGTTAGCGGGAGGTCCGGTGGCGAGCAGTACTTC.

This clonotype was recorded at least ten times. The chain joins TRBV4-2 to TRBJ2-3; 9 bases are shared with TRBD2. The trim removed 3 bases at V and 1 base at J, leaving 5 bases unmatched. The germline CDR1 and CDR2 sequences are LGHNA and YNFKEQ. This CDR3 has 16 amino acids. CDR3 nucleotide sequence: TGTGCCAGCAGCCACGGGGCGGGGGGGCGCACAGATACGCAGTATTTT. Protein product: CASSHGAGGRTDTQYF.

The chain has TRBV5-1 and TRBJ1-6, with 7 bases that match TRBD1. From germline, CDR1 is SGHRS and CDR2 YFSETQ. J was trimmed by 18 bases and V by 0 bases; bases with no gene match: 6. This CDR3 comprises 12 residues. The CDR3 DNA follows: TGCGCCAGCAGCTTGGAGGGACAGCGGGCCCACTTT. Translation gives CASSLEGQRAHF.